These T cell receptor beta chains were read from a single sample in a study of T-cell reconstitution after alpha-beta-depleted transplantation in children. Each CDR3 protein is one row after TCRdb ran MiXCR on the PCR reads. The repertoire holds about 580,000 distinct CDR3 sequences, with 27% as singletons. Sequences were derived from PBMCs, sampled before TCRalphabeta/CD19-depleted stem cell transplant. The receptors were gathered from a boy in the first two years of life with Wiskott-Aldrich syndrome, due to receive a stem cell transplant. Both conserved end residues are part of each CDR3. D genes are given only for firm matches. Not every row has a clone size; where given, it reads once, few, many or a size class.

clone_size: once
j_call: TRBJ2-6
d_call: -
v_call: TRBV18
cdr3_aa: CASSPTDSSPSGANVLTF
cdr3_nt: TGTGCCAGCTCACCGACGGATTCATCCCCCTCTGGGGCCAACGTCCTGACTTTC

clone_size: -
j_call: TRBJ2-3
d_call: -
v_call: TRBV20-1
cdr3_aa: CSARGTGPDTQYF
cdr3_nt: TGCAGTGCTAGAGGTACAGGGCCCGATACGCAGTATTTT

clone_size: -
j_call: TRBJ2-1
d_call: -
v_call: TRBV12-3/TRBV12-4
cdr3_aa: CASSLRWGAREQFF
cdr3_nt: TGTGCCAGCAGTTTACGGTGGGGTGCTAGGGAGCAGTTCTTC

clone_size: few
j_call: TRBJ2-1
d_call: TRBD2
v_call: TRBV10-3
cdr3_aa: CAIGWAAGLAGVNEQFF
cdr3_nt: TGTGCCATCGGGTGGGCTGCAGGACTAGCGGGAGTGAATGAGCAGTTCTTC

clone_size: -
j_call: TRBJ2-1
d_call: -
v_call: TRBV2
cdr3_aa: CASSSGYFYNEQFF
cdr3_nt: TGTGCCAGCAGTAGCGGGTATTTCTACAATGAGCAGTTCTTC

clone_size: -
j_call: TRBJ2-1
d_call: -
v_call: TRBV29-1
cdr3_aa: CSVVWRNSYNEQFF
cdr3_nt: TGCAGCGTTGTGTGGCGTAACTCCTACAATGAGCAGTTCTTC

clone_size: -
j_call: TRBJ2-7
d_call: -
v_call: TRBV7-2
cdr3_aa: CASSLSLDYEQYF
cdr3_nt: TGTGCCAGCAGCTTAAGCCTAGACTACGAGCAGTACTTC

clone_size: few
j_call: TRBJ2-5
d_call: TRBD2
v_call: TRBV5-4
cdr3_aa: CASSLRVLAAQETQYF
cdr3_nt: TGTGCCAGCAGCTTGAGGGTACTAGCGGCCCAAGAGACCCAGTACTTC

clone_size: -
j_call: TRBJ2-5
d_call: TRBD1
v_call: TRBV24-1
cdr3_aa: CATSDPGQGNVTQYF
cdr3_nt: TGTGCCACCAGTGACCCCGGACAGGGTAACGTGACCCAGTACTTC

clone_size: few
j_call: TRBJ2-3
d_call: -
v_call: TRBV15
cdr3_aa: CATSRDRGSGTDTQYF
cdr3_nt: TGTGCCACCAGCAGAGATCGTGGGTCGGGGACAGATACGCAGTATTTT

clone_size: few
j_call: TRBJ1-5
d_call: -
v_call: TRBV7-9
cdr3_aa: CASSLVGVNQPQHF
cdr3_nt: TGTGCCAGCAGCTTAGTTGGGGTCAATCAGCCCCAGCATTTT

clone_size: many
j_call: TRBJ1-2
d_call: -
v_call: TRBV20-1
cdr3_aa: CSAGTDYGYTF
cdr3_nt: TGCAGCGCCGGGACGGACTATGGCTACACCTTC

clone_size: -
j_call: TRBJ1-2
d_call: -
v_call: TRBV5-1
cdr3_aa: CASSSEQGDYGYTF
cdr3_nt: TGCGCCAGCAGCAGTGAACAGGGAGACTATGGCTACACCTTC

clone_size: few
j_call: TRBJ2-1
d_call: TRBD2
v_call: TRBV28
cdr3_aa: CATEELAGGKNEQFF
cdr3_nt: TGTGCCACTGAGGAACTAGCGGGAGGGAAGAATGAGCAGTTCTTC

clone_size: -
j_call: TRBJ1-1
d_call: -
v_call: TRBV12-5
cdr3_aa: CASGLVSVRGAGLNTEAFF
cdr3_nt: TGTGCTAGTGGTTTGGTAAGCGTCCGAGGGGCAGGGTTAAACACTGAAGCTTTCTTT

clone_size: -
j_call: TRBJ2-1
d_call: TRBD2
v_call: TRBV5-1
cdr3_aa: CASSTGTREQFF
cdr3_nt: TGCGCCAGCAGCACTGGGACTAGGGAGCAGTTCTTC

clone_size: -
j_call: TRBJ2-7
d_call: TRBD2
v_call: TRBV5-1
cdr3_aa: CASREEGTSTYYEQYF
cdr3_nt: TGCGCCAGCAGGGAGGAGGGGACTAGCACCTACTACGAGCAGTACTTC

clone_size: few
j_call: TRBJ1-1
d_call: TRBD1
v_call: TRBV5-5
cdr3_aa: CASSLPGGWPEAFF
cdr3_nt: TGTGCCAGCAGCTTGCCAGGGGGCTGGCCTGAAGCTTTCTTT

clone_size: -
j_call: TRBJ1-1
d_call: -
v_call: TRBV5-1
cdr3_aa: CASSLERGRAFF
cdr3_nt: TGCGCCAGCAGCTTGGAGAGGGGGAGAGCTTTCTTT

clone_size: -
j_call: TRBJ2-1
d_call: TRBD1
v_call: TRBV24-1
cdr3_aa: CATSDSALQGVGNEQFF
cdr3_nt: TGTGCCACCAGTGATTCAGCCCTACAGGGGGTCGGGAATGAGCAGTTCTTC

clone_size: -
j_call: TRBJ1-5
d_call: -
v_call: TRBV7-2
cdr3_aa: CASSLTSVNQPQHF
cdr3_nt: TGTGCCAGCAGCTTAACTTCGGTAAATCAGCCCCAGCATTTT

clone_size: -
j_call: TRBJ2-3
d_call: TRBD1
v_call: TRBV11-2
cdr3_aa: CASSWDRGPDTQYF
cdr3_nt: TGTGCCAGCAGCTGGGACAGGGGTCCAGATACGCAGTATTTT

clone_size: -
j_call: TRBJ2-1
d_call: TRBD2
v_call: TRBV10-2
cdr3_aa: CASRGLAGPGPEQFF
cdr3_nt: TGCGCCAGCAGGGGACTAGCGGGACCCGGTCCTGAGCAGTTCTTC

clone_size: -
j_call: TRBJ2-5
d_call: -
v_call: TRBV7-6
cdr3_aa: CASSTTETQYF
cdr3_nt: TGTGCCAGCAGCACGACAGAGACCCAGTACTTC

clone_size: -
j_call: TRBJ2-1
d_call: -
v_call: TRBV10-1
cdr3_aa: CASSETGGYNEQFF
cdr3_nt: TGCGCCAGCAGTGAGACCGGGGGCTACAATGAGCAGTTCTTC

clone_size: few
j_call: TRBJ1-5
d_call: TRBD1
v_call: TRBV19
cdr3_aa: CASSMLTGGSNQPQHF
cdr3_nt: TGTGCCAGTAGTATGCTTACAGGGGGAAGCAATCAGCCCCAGCATTTT

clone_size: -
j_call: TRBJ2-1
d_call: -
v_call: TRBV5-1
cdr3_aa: CASSRYSGTYNEQFF
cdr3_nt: TGCGCCAGCAGTAGATATAGCGGAACTTACAATGAGCAGTTCTTC

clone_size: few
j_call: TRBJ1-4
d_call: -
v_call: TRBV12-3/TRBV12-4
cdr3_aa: CASSFRLDEKLFF
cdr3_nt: TGTGCCAGCAGTTTTCGTTTGGATGAAAAACTGTTTTTT

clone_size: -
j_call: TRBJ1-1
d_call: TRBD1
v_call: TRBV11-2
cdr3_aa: CASSPRRQGRNTEAFF
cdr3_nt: TGTGCCAGCAGCCCCCGGCGACAGGGGAGGAACACTGAAGCTTTCTTT

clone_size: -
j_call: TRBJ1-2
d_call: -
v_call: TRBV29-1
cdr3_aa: CSQNPLPGEGYTF
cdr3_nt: TGCAGTCAAAACCCCCTACCGGGGGAGGGCTACACCTTC

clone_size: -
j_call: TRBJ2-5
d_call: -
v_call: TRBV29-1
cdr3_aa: CSVAATSQETQYF
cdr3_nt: TGCAGCGTTGCAGCCACTTCCCAAGAGACCCAGTACTTC

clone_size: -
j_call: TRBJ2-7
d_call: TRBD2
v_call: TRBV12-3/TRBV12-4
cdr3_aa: CASAWGLAGEYEQYF
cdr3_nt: TGTGCCAGCGCCTGGGGACTAGCGGGTGAATACGAGCAGTACTTC

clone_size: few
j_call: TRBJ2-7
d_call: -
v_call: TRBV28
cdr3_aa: CASSLFRYEQYF
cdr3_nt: TGTGCCAGCAGTTTGTTTAGATACGAGCAGTACTTC

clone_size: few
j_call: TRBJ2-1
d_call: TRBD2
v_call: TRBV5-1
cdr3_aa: CASSSPPGLAGVYNEQFF
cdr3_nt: TGCGCCAGCAGCTCCCCGCCGGGACTAGCGGGGGTTTACAATGAGCAGTTCTTC

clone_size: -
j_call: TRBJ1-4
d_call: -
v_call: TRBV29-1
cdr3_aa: CSVEFPATNEKLFF
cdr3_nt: TGCAGCGTTGAATTCCCTGCAACTAATGAAAAACTGTTTTTT

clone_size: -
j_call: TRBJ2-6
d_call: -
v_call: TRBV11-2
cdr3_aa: CASSSTPTQGGSSGANVLTF
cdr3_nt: TGTGCCAGCAGCTCCACCCCCACACAGGGGGGGTCCTCTGGGGCCAACGTCCTGACTTTC

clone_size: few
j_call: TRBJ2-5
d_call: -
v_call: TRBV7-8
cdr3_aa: CASSSHRGETQYF
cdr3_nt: TGTGCCAGCAGCTCACATCGGGGAGAGACCCAGTACTTC

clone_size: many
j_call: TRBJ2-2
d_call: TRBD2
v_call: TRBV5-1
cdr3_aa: CASSFAGANTGELFF
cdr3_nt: TGCGCCAGCAGCTTTGCGGGAGCGAACACCGGGGAGCTGTTTTTT

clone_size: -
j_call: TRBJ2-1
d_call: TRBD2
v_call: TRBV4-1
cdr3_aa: CASMEAGGTNEQFF
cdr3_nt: TGCGCCAGCATGGAAGCGGGAGGAACCAATGAGCAGTTCTTC

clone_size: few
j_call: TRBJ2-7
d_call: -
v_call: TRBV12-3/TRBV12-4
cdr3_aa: CASMNVGLPYEQYF
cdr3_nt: TGTGCCAGCATGAACGTAGGGCTACCATACGAGCAGTACTTC

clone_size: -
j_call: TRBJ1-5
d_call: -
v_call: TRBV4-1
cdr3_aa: CASSRQMNQPQHF
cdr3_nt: TGCGCCAGCAGCCGACAGATGAATCAGCCCCAGCATTTT

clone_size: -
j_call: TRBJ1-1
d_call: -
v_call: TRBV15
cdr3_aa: CATSRDRAMNTEAFF
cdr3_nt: TGTGCCACCAGCAGAGATCGGGCCATGAACACTGAAGCTTTCTTT

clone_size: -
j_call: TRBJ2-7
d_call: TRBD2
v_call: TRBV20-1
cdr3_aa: CSAPTSGGGEQYF
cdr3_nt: TGCAGTGCCCCCACTAGCGGGGGTGGAGAGCAGTACTTC

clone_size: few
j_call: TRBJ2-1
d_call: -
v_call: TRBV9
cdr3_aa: CASSVVTGNEQFF
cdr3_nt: TGTGCCAGCAGCGTAGTTACAGGCAATGAGCAGTTCTTC

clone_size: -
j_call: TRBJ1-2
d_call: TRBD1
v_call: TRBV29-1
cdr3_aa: CSVADRVSSYTF
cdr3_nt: TGCAGCGTTGCGGACAGGGTTAGTAGCTACACCTTC

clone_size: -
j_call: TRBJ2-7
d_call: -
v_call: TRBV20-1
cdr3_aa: CSASLGRVTYEQYF
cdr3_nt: TGCAGTGCTAGTCTAGGACGAGTCACCTACGAGCAGTACTTC

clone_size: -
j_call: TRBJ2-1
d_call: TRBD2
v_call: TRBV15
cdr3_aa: CATNEPGTTYNEQFF
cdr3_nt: TGTGCCACCAACGAACCCGGGACTACTTACAATGAGCAGTTCTTC

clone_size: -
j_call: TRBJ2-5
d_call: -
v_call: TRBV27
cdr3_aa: CASSLFSAQETQYF
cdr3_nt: TGTGCCAGCAGTTTGTTTAGCGCGCAAGAGACCCAGTACTTC

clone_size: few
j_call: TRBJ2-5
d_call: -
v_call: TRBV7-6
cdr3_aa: CASSLVVYSGKETQYF
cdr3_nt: TGTGCCAGCAGCTTAGTGGTATACTCTGGTAAAGAGACCCAGTACTTC

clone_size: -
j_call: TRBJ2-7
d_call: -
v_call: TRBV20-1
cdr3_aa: CSARGFHDVSSYEQYF
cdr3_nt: TGCAGTGCTCGAGGGTTTCATGATGTCTCATCCTACGAGCAGTACTTC

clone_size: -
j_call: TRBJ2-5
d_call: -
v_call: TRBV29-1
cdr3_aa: CSVERPIQETQYF
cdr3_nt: TGCAGCGTTGAAAGGCCGATCCAAGAGACCCAGTACTTC

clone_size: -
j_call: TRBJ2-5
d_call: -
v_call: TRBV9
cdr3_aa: CASSVDPGSAVTQYF
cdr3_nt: TGTGCCAGCAGCGTAGATCCGGGTTCGGCGGTGACCCAGTACTTC

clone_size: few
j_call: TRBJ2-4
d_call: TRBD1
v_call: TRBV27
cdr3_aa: CASSMTGVAKNIQYF
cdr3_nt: TGTGCCAGCAGTATGACAGGGGTAGCCAAAAACATTCAGTACTTC

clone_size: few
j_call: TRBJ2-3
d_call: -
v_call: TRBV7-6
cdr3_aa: CASSLATTDTQYF
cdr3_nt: TGTGCCAGCAGCTTAGCGACCACAGATACGCAGTATTTT

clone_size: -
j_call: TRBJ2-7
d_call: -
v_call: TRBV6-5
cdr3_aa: CASSYSEVPYEQYF
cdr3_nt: TGTGCCAGCAGTTACTCGGAGGTCCCTTACGAGCAGTACTTC